This T cell receptor beta chain derives from a study of cytomegalovirus exposure and HLA in healthy donors. Study observations and caveats: Later analysis suggested links between common viral pathogens and several top significant clusters. Most TCR beta V segments were productive about 90% or about 30% of the time in an earlier analysis.

The V and J ends lost 4 bases and 6 bases respectively, with 14 bases between them. The CDR3 has 14 amino acids. Per the germline V gene, CDR1 is SGHRS and CDR2 is YFSETQ. The PCR contained 60 Vbeta and 13 Jbeta primers. Data came from immunoSEQ multiplex PCR; TCRdb stores just in-frame clones and leaves some out. The profile shows about 200,000 clones, approximately 80% of them singletons. Despite likely unrecorded immune exposures, the donors were nominally healthy at the time of sampling. As to this clone: The antigen is undetermined.

This TCR derives from a man aged 50 or older in good health and CMV-seronegative. The chain recombines TRBV5-1 with TRBJ2-1, with TRBD1 as a possible D gene (5 bases). The specimen was PBMCs. The CDR3 DNA follows: TGCGCCAGCAGCGGACCCAGGGATGGCAATGAGCAGTTCTTC. This codes for CASSGPRDGNEQFF.